The clone carrying this T cell receptor beta chain was counted between two and nine times. The germline V gene encodes CDR1 SGHAT and CDR2 FQNNGV. This CDR3 is built from 15 residues. J lost 3 bases, V lost 1 base, and 3 bases had no gene match. The data originate from a study of blood T cells in healthy people across ages. The authors ran a second PCR of about 6 to 11 cycles using a sample-barcoded 5' primer and a J-beta primer mix. One entry per CDR3 protein results from TCRdb running MiXCR on the 5' RACE reads. The sample comprises 700,000 to 900,000 distinct CDR3 sequences, under 30% of which are singletons, and about 3% rests with the top ten. The same sample was also used in a study of T cells of mothers and their children.

The sample comprised blood. This sequence originates from a boy between 5 and 17 years old in good health. The rearrangement uses TRBV11-2 and TRBJ1-5; TRBD1 matches at 7 bases. The CDR3 spells CASSLGGGLNQPQHF. The DNA for the CDR3 is TGTGCCAGCAGCTTAGGAGGGGGCCTCAATCAGCCCCAGCATTTT.